This T cell receptor beta chain was obtained from a study of graft-versus-host responses after intestinal transplantation. Study-wide findings and caveats: High graft-versus-host to host-versus-graft clonal ratios were found in allografts of patients who had graft-donor T cell macrochimerism.

Losses at the gene ends were 1 base for V and 0 bases for J; bases not matched to a gene: 6. Germline CDR1 reads MDHEN; CDR2 reads SYDVKM. CDR3 length equals 18 residues. Produced via immunoSEQ multiplex PCR; TCRdb's table is partial and in-frame only. The sample carries roughly 14,000 clones, around 87% recorded once. In the case of this clone: Antigen: not known.

The input for sequencing was bone marrow, taken around 120 days after intestinal transplantation. This receptor was obtained from a human patient who received an intestinal transplant, so some T cells may come from the graft donor. This chain connects TRBV28 to TRBJ2-3; 11 bases are shared with TRBD2. This chain's CDR3 is CASSLSLRLAGSTDTQYF. The CDR3 DNA follows: TGTGCCAGCAGTTTATCTCTCAGACTAGCGGGAAGCACAGATACGCAGTATTTT.